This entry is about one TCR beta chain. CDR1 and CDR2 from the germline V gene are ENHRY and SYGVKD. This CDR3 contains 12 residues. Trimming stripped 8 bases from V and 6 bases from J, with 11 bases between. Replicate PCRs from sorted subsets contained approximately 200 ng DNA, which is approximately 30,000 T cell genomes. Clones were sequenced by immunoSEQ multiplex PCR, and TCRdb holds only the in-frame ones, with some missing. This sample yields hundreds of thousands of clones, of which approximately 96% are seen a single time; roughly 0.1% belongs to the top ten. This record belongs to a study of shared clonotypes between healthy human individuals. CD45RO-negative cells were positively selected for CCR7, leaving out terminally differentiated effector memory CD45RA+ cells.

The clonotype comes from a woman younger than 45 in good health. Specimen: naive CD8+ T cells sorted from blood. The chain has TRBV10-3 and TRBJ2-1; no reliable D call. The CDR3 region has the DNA TGTGCCATCGGCACACGTCTCAATGAGCAGTTCTTC. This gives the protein CAIGTRLNEQFF.